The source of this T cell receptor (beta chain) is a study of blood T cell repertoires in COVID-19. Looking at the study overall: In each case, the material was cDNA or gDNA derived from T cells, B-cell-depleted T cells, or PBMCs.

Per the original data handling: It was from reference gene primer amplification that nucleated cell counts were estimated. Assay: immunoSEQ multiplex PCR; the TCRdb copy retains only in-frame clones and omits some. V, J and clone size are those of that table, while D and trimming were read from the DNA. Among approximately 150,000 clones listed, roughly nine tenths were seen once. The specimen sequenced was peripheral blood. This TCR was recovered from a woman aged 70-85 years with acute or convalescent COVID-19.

This CDR3 is CASSQDLLAGGTYEQYF. CDR3 nucleotide sequence: TGTGCCAGCAGCCAAGATCTCCTAGCGGGGGGAACCTACGAGCAGTACTTC. V is TRBV3-1 (or the pseudogene TRBV3-2) and J is TRBJ2-7; 11 bases are a match to TRBD2. CDR3 length: 17 amino acids. The V gene's germline CDR1 is LGHDT and CDR2 YNNKEL (reference sequence). V gave up 0 bases and J gave up 2 bases; unmatched junction bases: 6.